The following is a T cell receptor beta chain sequence with its context. Its target is not known. This specimen belongs to a study of post-analysis software for immune sequencing data. Study findings and constraints: Multiple sclerosis patients had significantly lower normalized Chao1 diversity than controls. With TRBV5-6, TRBV5-1 and TRBV20-1 included, a handful of TRBV segments were more frequent in patients than in controls. Samples prepared in the same batch strongly co-clustered by F measure.

TCR beta libraries were prepared from cDNA with unique molecular identifiers. T cells numbering about 0.85 to 10 million gave rise to about 490,000 cDNA molecules. TCRdb called the PCR reads again in MiXCR, with one record for every CDR3 protein. The profile shows 450,000 to 650,000 distinct CDR3 sequences, roughly 40% of them singletons. Germline loops: CDR1 LGHDT, CDR2 YNNKEL (reference sequence). Trimming removed 1 base from V and 9 bases from J, with 13 bases in between. The CDR3 has 14 amino acids. The receptor's source is a girl between 5 and 17 years old with multiple sclerosis. The chain recombines TRBV3-1 with TRBJ2-1; no reliable D call. The source material was blood. The CDR3 DNA follows: TGTGCCAGCAGCCAAGTCCTCGAAGCGCGTGAGCAGTTCTTC. This codes for CASSQVLEAREQFF.